This T cell receptor (beta chain) came from a study of blood T cells in healthy people across ages. Findings and limits, study-wide: Any conclusive comparison of naive versus antigen-experienced cells was prevented by using unsorted PBMCs. Relative to aged donors, long-lived donors carried more naive CD4+ cells and displayed higher diversity.

The CDR3 extends over 14 amino acids. Per the germline V gene, CDR1 is SGHRS and CDR2 is YFSETQ. Trimming removed 1 base at V and 0 bases at J, with 5 bases between. Remarks on this clonotype: Its antigen is unknown.

It was with a sample-barcoded 5' primer and a J-beta primer mix that a second PCR of roughly 6 to 12 cycles was run. TCRdb processed the 5' RACE reads anew with MiXCR; each CDR3 protein has one entry. The data contain roughly 800,000 distinct CDR3 sequences, more than 20% of them seen just once; the ten biggest clones take up 3% to 4%. This sample was shared with a second study, whose subject was T cells of mothers and their children. That paper adds: A few healthy Caucasian mothers gave samples, and so did their six children. RNA that had been extracted went wholly into cDNA synthesis, at around 1.6 ug per 15 ul.

The chain joins TRBV5-1 to TRBJ2-1; D gene unclear. The TCR was taken from a boy younger than 18 in good health. Specimen: blood. The CDR3 region has the DNA TGCGCCAGCAGCTTGCACACCTCCTACAATGAGCAGTTCTTC. Translation: CASSLHTSYNEQFF.